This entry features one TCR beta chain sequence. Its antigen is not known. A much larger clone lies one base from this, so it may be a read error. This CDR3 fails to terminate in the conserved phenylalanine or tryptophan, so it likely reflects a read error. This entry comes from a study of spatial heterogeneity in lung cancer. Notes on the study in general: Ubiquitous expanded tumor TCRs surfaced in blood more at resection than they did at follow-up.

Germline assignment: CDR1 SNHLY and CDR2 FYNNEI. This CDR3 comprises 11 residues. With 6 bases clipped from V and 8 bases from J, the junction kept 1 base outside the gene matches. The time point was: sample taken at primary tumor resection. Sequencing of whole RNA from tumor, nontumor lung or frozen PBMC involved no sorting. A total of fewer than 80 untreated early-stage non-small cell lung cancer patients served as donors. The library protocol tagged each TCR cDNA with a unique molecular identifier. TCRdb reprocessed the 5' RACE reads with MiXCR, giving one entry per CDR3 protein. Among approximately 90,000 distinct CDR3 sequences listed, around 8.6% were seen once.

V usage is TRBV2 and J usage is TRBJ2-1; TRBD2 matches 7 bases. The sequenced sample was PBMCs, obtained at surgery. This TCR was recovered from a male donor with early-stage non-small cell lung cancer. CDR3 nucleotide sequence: TGTGCCAGCAGGGGGAGGGATGAGCAGTTCATC. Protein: CASRGRDEQFI.